This T cell receptor (beta chain) appears in the sequencing data of a study of blood T cell repertoires in COVID-19. Trimming pared 3 bases from V and 2 bases from J, leaving 22 bases between. The CDR3 is 18 amino acids. CDR1 SGHVS and CDR2 FNYEAQ come from the germline V gene. This clone came up a few times. In the authors' methods: Reference gene primer amplification in the assay estimated nucleated cell counts. Profiled with immunoSEQ multiplex PCR; TCRdb holds only in-frame clones, not every one. V, J and clone size derive from that table, while D and trimming were established from the DNA sequence. The table has some 130,000 clones, about 90% seen once.

The TCR comes from a woman between 45 and 65 years old who had recovered from COVID-19. This sequence joins TRBV7-6 and TRBJ2-5, with a tentative D call TRBD2 (6 bases). Sequences were obtained from peripheral blood. The chain's CDR3 is CASSLSITTRSYQETQYF. In nucleotides, the CDR3 is TGTGCCAGCAGCTTGAGTATAACGACTAGGTCCTATCAAGAGACCCAGTACTTC.